This TCR beta chain was profiled in a study of somatic mutations in cytotoxic T cells in rheumatoid arthritis (TCRdb year 2017). Notes on the research overall: Peripheral blood (just under 31 ml EDTA) was collected from patients immediately after diagnosis and before any treatment began. Some T-cell populations stained with V beta antibodies were sorted by flow on a FACSAria II or Sony SH800 to nearly 100% purity, with sorted V beta1+ cells additionally subjected to TCRB sequencing. In newly diagnosed rheumatoid arthritis without treatment, the study examined if expanded CD8+ T-cell clones harbor somatic mutations, relying on TCRB deep sequencing to characterize clonality. TCRB deep sequencing was performed for approximately 61 rheumatoid arthritis patients and 15 to 20 healthy controls. Median age was essentially the same in the patient group and the control group. Findings and caveats that apply to the study as a whole: An increase of CD8+ clonality with age was seen in patients (Spearman r ≈ 0.5) but not in healthy controls. Rheumatoid arthritis patients and age-matched healthy controls did not significantly differ in CD8+ T-cell clonality. The antigen targets of the expanded CD8+ clones were unknown, and absence from virus-specific databases did not rule out viral specificity. Several identical CD8+ TCRB sequences were found in both blood and synovial fluid, and in about an eighth of the roughly 60 patients the largest CD8+ clone exceeded 20% of CD8+ cells. No adjustment for multiple comparisons was made for the slight TRBV07 underrepresentation in patients.

In this sample, this clone turned up once. The antigen this receptor binds is unknown. The sample holds no much larger clone one base away, and base qualities are not on file. Flow cytometry confirmed the purity of CD4+ and CD8+ cells that had been isolated by positive magnetic bead selection on an AutoMACS. Clonal expansions were first screened by flow cytometry with a TCR V beta antibody panel, then characterized by TCRB deep sequencing of sorted CD8+ fractions. Ficoll-Paque PLUS density gradient separation was used to isolate peripheral blood mononuclear cells. DNA was extracted from CD4-enriched, CD8-enriched or PBMC samples with Nucleospin Tissue or Tissue XS kits and quantified with a Qubit 2.0 fluorometer. The CDR3, from cysteine to phenylalanine, totals 16 residues. The DNA shown is the 48-base CDR3, in frame from base 1. The V and J ends are trimmed by 1 base and 3 bases, leaving 13 bases between them. CDR1 and CDR2 are drawn from the germline V gene: SGDLS, YYNGEE.

TCRB CDR3 sequencing used the immunoSEQ assay on genomic DNA. The source study handled its data this way. When patient CD8+ clones exceeding 1% were checked against published virus-specific TCRB sequences, only a few matched. Nothing other than productive TCRB rearrangements was included in the analyses. Clonality was calculated as a Shannon entropy-based productive clonality index, and a clone was defined by a unique TCRB CDR3 sequence. Repertoire overlap between two samples was calculated from the template counts of each clone relative to total templates per sample. Flow cytometry-measured V-gene usage correlated with V-gene usage from TCRB sequencing, with a Spearman r of approximately 0.66. TCRdb stores this immuneACCESS table with in-frame sequences only. Part of the clones is absent; in the studies checked, under half of the shortfall reflects unresolved V genes, and no reason is known for the rest. The V and J calls and clone size were taken over from that table, and D and trimming were inferred from the DNA. Present in this sample are roughly 20,000 clones, under 85% of which were seen just once. The top ten clones comprise 13% to 15% of the sample.

This clonotype was obtained from an adult with rheumatoid arthritis. Specimen: CD8+ T cells sorted from blood. The chain was built from TRBV9 and TRBJ2-2, with the D call perhaps TRBD1 or TRBD2, as 6 bases match in each case. The DNA sequence follows: TGTGCCAGCAGCGTACCTTGGGGGGCCGACACCGGGGAGCTGTTTTTT. Translated, it gives CASSVPWGADTGELFF.